The entry below gives a single T cell receptor (beta chain) sequence along with its context. Antigen: not known. Expressed TCRB transcripts were sequenced because the entire RNA isolate underwent reverse transcription. TCRdb's copy holds only in-frame clones and misses some; the assay was immunoSEQ multiplex PCR. In the table there are hundreds of thousands of clones, around 10% of which are singletons. This specimen comes from a study of beta chain features in type 1 diabetes. Study-wide results and limits: There was no resolution here of whether HLA type influences TCRB rearrangement.

The length of the CDR3 is 16 residues. Looked up from germline, CDR1 is MGHRA and CDR2 is YSYEKL. V was pared by 1 base and J by 4 bases, with 14 bases between. The source of this sequence is a woman aged 25-40 years in good health. The V gene is TRBV4-1, the J gene TRBJ1-3, with D maybe TRBD1 (5 bases). The sequencing sample was made of naive CD4+ T cells from blood. CDR3 DNA sequence: TGCGCCAGCAGCCAAGGCATCCCCCAGGGAGGAAACACCATATATTTT. This encodes CASSQGIPQGGNTIYF.